Included here is one T cell receptor beta chain sequence, with context. No cognate antigen has been identified for it. No much larger clone exists at a distance of one base, and base qualities are not known. From cysteine to phenylalanine, the CDR3 is 16 amino acids long. Only the CDR3 part of the read is kept: 48 bases, read in frame from the first base. The germline V and J ends show losses of 4 bases and 10 bases respectively, and no gene match explains 13 bases of the junction. TCR repertoires of sorted CD4+ and CD8+ blood T cells from severe aplastic anemia patients and healthy subjects were deep-sequenced in the study. Ficoll-Paque density gradient centrifugation was used to isolate peripheral blood mononuclear cells. Before DNA extraction, CD4+ and CD8+ T cells were sorted with FACS or magnetic beads. The data were taken from a study of CD8+CD57+ T cells in acquired aplastic anemia listed by TCRdb under 2018. Study-wide context: A mean of about 3 ug of DNA, ranging from roughly 0.19 to 27.4 ug, was extracted from sorted CD4+ and CD8+ cells. Mean read counts for healthy donor samples were 9 million to 10.8 million for CD4+ cells and fewer than 12 million for CD8+ cells. Broader findings and caveats from the paper: Although around 30 CD8+ CDR3 sequences were shared by patients and controls, these sequences appeared highly expressed in patients and within the immunodominant clones of patients. Between patients and healthy controls, no significant difference in CD8+ Simpson's diversity was found (P=0.060).

Profiling of TCR beta VDJ combinations and CDR3 sequences used genomic DNA as the template. An Illumina HiSeq 2000 was used for TCR repertoire sequencing. As for how the authors treated the data: TRBV/TRBJ rearrangement plots, CDR3 size and DJ length profiles, and Simpson's diversity index were used to assess repertoires. The most abundant DNA sequence in the deep sequencing data was defined as the immunodominant clone. CDR3 amino acid sequences were checked for sharing between subjects and were compared against published repertoires and the VDJdb database. TCRdb reanalyzed the raw reads on its own, using fastp at Q25 for trimming and MiXCR for clone calling, and kept in-frame beta chains. CDR3 protein sequences are deduplicated, and each keeps its most common genes and DNA. The V and J calls and clone size are TCRdb's, not the authors'. Present in this sample are 150,000 to 200,000 distinct CDR3 sequences, around 40% of which were seen just once. Together, the top ten hold 0.8% to 1.1% of the sample.

In this chain, TRBV12-3 or TRBV12-4 is recombined with TRBJ2-1, with 10 bases matching TRBD1. The sequence was obtained from a human donor in good health. Sequencing used sorted CD4+, CD8+, or CD8+CD57+ T cells (not recorded which) from PBMCs. The CDR3 is CASSSTGTGARGEQFF. The DNA sequence reads TGTGCCAGCAGTTCGACCGGGACAGGGGCCCGTGGGGAGCAGTTCTTC.